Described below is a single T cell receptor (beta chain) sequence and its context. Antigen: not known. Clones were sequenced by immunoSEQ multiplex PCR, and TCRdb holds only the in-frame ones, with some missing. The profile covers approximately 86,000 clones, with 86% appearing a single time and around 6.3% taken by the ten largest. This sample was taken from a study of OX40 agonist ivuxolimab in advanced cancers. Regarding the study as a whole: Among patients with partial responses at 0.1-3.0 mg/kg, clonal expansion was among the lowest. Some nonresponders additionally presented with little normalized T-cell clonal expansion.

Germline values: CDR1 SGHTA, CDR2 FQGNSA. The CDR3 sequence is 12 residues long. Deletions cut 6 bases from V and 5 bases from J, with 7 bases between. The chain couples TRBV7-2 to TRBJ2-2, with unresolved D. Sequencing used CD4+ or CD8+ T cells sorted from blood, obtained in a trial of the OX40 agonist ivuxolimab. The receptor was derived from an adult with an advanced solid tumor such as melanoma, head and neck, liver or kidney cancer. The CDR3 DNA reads TGTGCCAGCAGTTACAGAACCGGGGAGCTGTTTTTT. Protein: CASSYRTGELFF.